Listed here are 31 T cell receptor beta chains from one sample, sequenced in a study of blood T cell repertoires in COVID-19. Clones were sequenced by immunoSEQ multiplex PCR, and TCRdb holds only the in-frame ones, with some missing. The sample has some 140,000 clones, around 82% seen once; the top ten hold 5.5%. Sequences were obtained from PBMCs or T cells enriched from blood (not recorded which). The origin of the receptors is a middle-aged man with acute COVID-19.

The rearrangement joins TRBV30 to TRBJ1-6, with 10 nucleotides matching TRBD1. Germline CDR1 is GTSNPN and CDR2 is SVGIG (reference sequence). The CDR3 totals 18 residues. V was clipped by 0 bases and J by 9 bases; unmatched bases: 14. Written as DNA, the CDR3 is TGTGCCTGGAGTGTCGGGGCGTTCGGGACAGGGGTTAGTTCACCCCTCCACTTT. Its translation is CAWSVGAFGTGVSSPLHF.

The chain employs TRBV27 and TRBJ2-7; 12 bases match TRBD2. CDR1 MNHEY and CDR2 SMNVEV come from the germline V gene (reference sequence). This CDR3 comprises 16 residues. The V and J ends lost 2 bases and 3 bases, in that order; junction bases with no gene match: 5. CDR3 sequence (DNA): TGTGCCAGCAGTTTACGACTAGCGGGAGTCATCTACGAGCAGTACTTC. Translation gives CASSLRLAGVIYEQYF.

This clone was counted a few times. This chain links TRBV7-9 with TRBJ2-1, with 7 bases identical to TRBD1. The CDR3 loop spans 15 amino acids. The germline gives CDR1 SEHNR, CDR2 FQNEAQ (reference sequence). Germline trimming cut 6 bases from V and 7 bases from J; bases unmatched to any gene: 12. Here the CDR3 reads CASSRRTGGDNEQFF. CDR3 DNA: TGTGCCAGCAGTCGTCGGACAGGAGGAGATAATGAGCAGTTCTTC.

The V call is TRBV7-2, the J call TRBJ2-7, with D tentatively TRBD2 (7 bases). Germline V CDR1 and CDR2: SGHTA, FQGNSA. The CDR3 is 15 amino acids. Trimming shortened V by 2 bases and J by 0 bases, and 11 bases separated the two germline ends. DNA of the CDR3: TGTGCCAGCAGCTTAAGGGGAGGGGGCTCCTACGAGCAGTACTTC. Residues: CASSLRGGGSYEQYF.

The chain couples TRBV7-2 to TRBJ2-7, with a tentative D call TRBD1 (5 bases). The CDR3 has 15 amino acids. V was clipped by 6 bases and J by 7 bases, with 22 bases between them. Germline CDR1 and CDR2: SGHTA and FQGNSA. CDR3 residues: CASSNHQGSLREQYF. The CDR3 coding sequence is TGTGCCAGCAGTAACCATCAGGGTAGCCTCCGGGAGCAGTACTTC.

The chain carries TRBV11-2 and TRBJ2-1; a weak D match, TRBD2 (5 bases). V gave up 3 bases and J gave up 1 base, with 7 bases separating them. This CDR3 region has 14 residues. Per germline, CDR1 SGHAT and CDR2 FQNNGV. The CDR3 region has the DNA TGTGCCAGCAGCTTCAGCGGTTCCTACAATGAGCAGTTCTTC. Encoded protein: CASSFSGSYNEQFF.

The J gene is TRBJ1-5, the V gene TRBV5-6; D call uncertain. The CDR3 sequence is 13 residues long. Germline CDR1 and CDR2: SGHDT and YYEEEE. V dropped 6 bases and J dropped 4 bases, with 11 bases sitting between them. The CDR3 protein is CASTTGRNQPQHF. Written as DNA, the CDR3 is TGTGCCAGCACCACGGGGAGGAATCAGCCCCAGCATTTT.

The DNA of the CDR3 is TGTGCCAGCAGCGTCCTAGGACTAGCGGGAGTCGGGGAGCTGTTTTTT. Protein product: CASSVLGLAGVGELFF. This chain uses TRBV9 with TRBJ2-2; 13 bases fit TRBD2. Losses at the gene ends were 2 bases for V and 7 bases for J; bases not matched to a gene: 5. CDR1 SGDLS and CDR2 YYNGEE come from the germline V gene. This CDR3 contains 16 residues.

The rearrangement links TRBV6-1 to TRBJ1-1, with D uncertain. Trimming removed 3 bases from V and 4 bases from J, with 9 bases in between. The CDR3 loop spans 13 amino acids. CDR1 and CDR2 (germline): MNHNS, SASEGT. The CDR3 DNA sequence: TGTGCCAGCAGTGAGATAGCGGGCACTGAAGCTTTCTTT. This encodes CASSEIAGTEAFF.

This chain uses TRBV4-3 with TRBJ1-5; weak D call: TRBD1 (6 bases). Per germline, CDR1 LGHNA and CDR2 YSLEER. CDR3 length: 15 amino acids. V was shortened by 4 bases and J by 7 bases, with 17 bases between the two germline ends. The CDR3 reads CASSRQTGYDQPQHF. The CDR3, as DNA: TGCGCCAGCAGCCGACAAACAGGGTACGACCAGCCCCAGCATTTT.

The V call is TRBV7-7, the J call TRBJ2-5, with 9 bases aligning to TRBD1. This CDR3 is built from 15 residues. Germline CDR1 and CDR2: SSHAT and FNYEAQ (reference sequence). Trimming removed 5 bases from V and 0 bases from J; junction bases left unmatched: 4. The CDR3 spells CASSVGTGYQETQYF. DNA for the CDR3: TGTGCCAGCAGCGTAGGGACAGGGTACCAAGAGACCCAGTACTTC.

This clone has a single count. The chain couples TRBV3-1 (or the pseudogene TRBV3-2) to TRBJ2-3, with 14 bases aligning to TRBD2. V gave up 1 base and J gave up 4 bases; unmatched junction bases: 10. The length of the CDR3 is 19 residues. CDR1 LGHDT and CDR2 YNNKEL come from the germline V gene (reference sequence). The CDR3 protein is CASSQVGTSGSLTSDTQYF. DNA for the CDR3: TGTGCCAGCAGCCAAGTTGGGACTAGCGGGAGTTTGACGTCAGATACGCAGTATTTT.

Only one count was recorded for this clone. The gene calls are TRBV7-8 and TRBJ1-5, with D hard to call. This CDR3 contains 15 residues. CDR1 and CDR2 from the germline V gene are SGHVS and FQNEAQ. Deletions cut 0 bases from V and 4 bases from J, with 10 bases between. The CDR3 sequence: CASSLAVRPNQPQHF. DNA for the CDR3: TGTGCCAGCAGCTTAGCGGTCAGGCCTAATCAGCCCCAGCATTTT.

The rearrangement links TRBV28 to TRBJ1-1; D may be TRBD1 (5 bases). This CDR3 has 14 residues. Trimming took 8 bases from V and 5 from J, leaving 18 bases between them. CDR1 MDHEN and CDR2 SYDVKM come from the germline V gene. CDR3 DNA: TGTGCCAGCTGGTTGGGCAGGGCGGGAACTGAAGCTTTCTTT. This sequence encodes CASWLGRAGTEAFF.

The chain uses TRBV30 and TRBJ1-1; 7 nucleotides match TRBD1. The trim removed 5 bases at V and 4 bases at J, leaving 7 bases unmatched. CDR1 GTSNPN and CDR2 SVGIG come from the germline V gene (reference sequence). The length of the CDR3 is 13 residues. The CDR3: CAWDRESGTEAFF. In DNA, the CDR3 is TGTGCCTGGGACAGGGAAAGTGGCACTGAAGCTTTCTTT.

This clone occurred a few times. This chain uses TRBV7-2 with TRBJ2-1; 7 positions match TRBD1. The CDR3 sequence is 13 residues long. The germline gives CDR1 SGHTA, CDR2 FQGNSA. The J segment lost 10 bases and the V segment lost 4 bases, leaving 7 bases of the junction unmatched. The CDR3 is CASSSDRVGEQFF. DNA of the CDR3: TGTGCCAGCAGCTCCGACAGGGTCGGCGAGCAGTTCTTC.

The rearrangement uses TRBV4-1 and TRBJ2-7; 7 positions agree with TRBD1. The V gene end was trimmed by 0 bases and the J gene end by 1 base; junction bases not matched to a gene: 6. The germline CDR1 and CDR2 sequences are MGHRA and YSYEKL. There are 16 residues in the CDR3. The CDR3 nucleotides are TGCGCCAGCAGCCAAGACAGGGGGACGGGATCCTACGAGCAGTACTTC. Encoded protein: CASSQDRGTGSYEQYF.

The chain uses TRBV4-1 and TRBJ1-4; TRBD1 matches at 9 bases. Trimming removed 2 bases from V and 7 bases from J; junction bases left unmatched: 5. CDR1 and CDR2 from the germline V gene are MGHRA and YSYEKL. The CDR3 covers 15 residues. CDR3: CASSQTGGSGEKLFF. As DNA, the CDR3 is TGCGCCAGCAGCCAAACAGGGGGCTCGGGTGAAAAACTGTTTTTT.

The rearrangement joins TRBV4-3 to TRBJ1-4, with D hard to call. V lost 0 bases and J 8 bases, leaving 10 bases between the germline ends. CDR3 length: 14 residues. Looked up from germline, CDR1 is LGHNA and CDR2 is YSLEER. Here the CDR3 reads CASSQDFSSEKLFF. CDR3 DNA: TGCGCCAGCAGCCAAGATTTTAGCAGCGAAAAACTGTTTTTT.

This chain joins TRBV5-4 and TRBJ2-2, with D tentatively TRBD2 (5 bases). This CDR3 has 16 residues. Germline lookup yields CDR1 SGHNT and CDR2 YYREEE (reference sequence). V gave up 0 bases and J gave up 1 base, with 10 bases separating them. CDR3 bases: TGTGCCAGCAGCTTGGCCGGGGATGTGAACACCGGGGAGCTGTTTTTT. Its protein is CASSLAGDVNTGELFF.

V and J are TRBV5-1 and TRBJ1-5; a possible D gene is TRBD1 (5 bases). The CDR3 spans 13 residues. The germline CDR1 and CDR2 sequences are SGHRS and YFSETQ. V lost 0 bases, J lost 4 bases, and 5 bases lay in between. The CDR3 DNA is TGCGCCAGCAGCTTGGGACAGAATCAGCCCCAGCATTTT. Translated, it gives CASSLGQNQPQHF.

The chain employs TRBV27 and TRBJ2-2; weak D call: TRBD2 (5 bases). Trimming removed 3 bases at V and 4 bases at J, with 6 bases between. The germline V gene has CDR1 MNHEY and CDR2 SMNVEV (reference sequence). This CDR3 has 13 residues. The CDR3 nucleotides are TGTGCCAGCAGTTTGAGGGCCACCGGGGAGCTGTTTTTT. This gives the protein CASSLRATGELFF.

This sequence joins TRBV28 and TRBJ2-5, with 9 nucleotides matching TRBD1. V lost 6 bases and J lost 2; bases outside the gene matches: 7. Germline loops: CDR1 MDHEN, CDR2 SYDVKM. CDR3 length: 15 residues. The CDR3 nucleotides read TGTGCCAGCAGCAGGACAGGGGAATTTCAAGAGACCCAGTACTTC. It is translated as CASSRTGEFQETQYF.

DNA for the CDR3: TGTGCCAGCAGGGATACCAGGGACAGCTACAATGAGCAGTTCTTC. It encodes CASRDTRDSYNEQFF. The rearrangement joins TRBV27 to TRBJ2-1, with 7 bases fitting TRBD1. Germline trimming cut 6 bases from V and 3 bases from J; bases unmatched to any gene: 8. The CDR3 has 15 residues. In germline, CDR1 is MNHEY, CDR2 SMNVEV (reference sequence).

This clone showed up just a few times. V gene TRBV4-2 combines with J gene TRBJ1-2; 7 positions match TRBD1. The V gene end was trimmed by 3 bases and the J gene end by 4 bases; junction bases not matched to a gene: 5. The CDR3 covers 14 residues. From germline, CDR1 is LGHNA and CDR2 YNFKEQ. The CDR3 protein is CASSQTGTVYGYTF. The CDR3 coding sequence is TGTGCCAGCAGCCAGACCGGGACAGTCTATGGCTACACCTTC.

The J gene is TRBJ1-2, the V gene TRBV5-1, with TRBD1 identical over 9 bases. The CDR3 loop spans 12 amino acids. Per germline, CDR1 SGHRS and CDR2 YFSETQ. Trimming took 3 bases from V and 8 from J; bases not matched to a gene: 2. Written as DNA, the CDR3 is TGCGCCAGCAGCTGGACAGGGGAGGGCTACACCTTC. Protein sequence: CASSWTGEGYTF.

The chain couples TRBV15 to TRBJ1-4; 8 bases agree with TRBD1. Germline values: CDR1 LNHNV, CDR2 YYDKDF (reference sequence). V lost 3 bases and J lost 5; bases outside the gene matches: 17. CDR3 length equals 19 residues. In DNA, the CDR3 is TGTGCCACCAGCAGGGCCGGGACAGGTATAGAGGTTGGGAATGAAAAACTGTTTTTT. This gives the protein CATSRAGTGIEVGNEKLFF.

The V and J genes are TRBV19 and TRBJ1-1, with TRBD1 matching 7 bases. J gave up 2 bases and V 8 bases, and 11 bases lay outside the gene matches. Germline V gene data show CDR1 as LNHDA and CDR2 as SQIVND (reference sequence). The CDR3 covers 15 residues. The CDR3 DNA is TGTGCCAGTTCGTTGGGACAGCTTCATAACACTGAAGCTTTCTTT. The encoded protein is CASSLGQLHNTEAFF.

With respect to this clone: In the same sample, other DNA sequences code for this CDR3. The rearrangement links TRBV18 to TRBJ1-5; tentative D call: TRBD1 (5 bases). V shed 3 bases and J shed 4 bases, with 7 bases lying between them. The CDR3 runs to 13 residues. Germline-derived CDR1 and CDR2 are KGHSH and LQKENI. The chain's CDR3 is CASSPGGNQPQHF. The CDR3 DNA reads TGTGCCAGCTCACCGGGGGGAAATCAGCCCCAGCATTTT.

Points on this clone: Other DNA sequences in this sample translate to the same CDR3. The chain links TRBV5-6 to TRBJ1-3; D is undetermined. Germline V gene data show CDR1 as SGHDT and CDR2 as YYEEEE. The CDR3 loop spans 15 amino acids. The V end was cut by 4 bases, the J end by 2 bases, with 13 bases between. The CDR3 here is CASSPTGGTGNTIYF. CDR3 nucleotides: TGTGCCAGCAGCCCGACCGGAGGGACTGGAAACACCATATATTTT.

The chain uses TRBV28 and TRBJ2-1, with 7 positions matching TRBD2. Germline V CDR1 and CDR2: MDHEN, SYDVKM. V lost 7 bases and J lost 7; bases outside the gene matches: 7. CDR3 length equals 13 residues. CDR3 bases: TGTGCCAGCACCTACCACGGGAGGAATGAGCAGTTCTTC. Translating it yields CASTYHGRNEQFF.